A selection of T cell receptor beta chains follows, all from one sample in a study of molecular identifiers for immune sequencing clone quantification. TCRdb ran MiXCR on the PCR reads and lists one entry per CDR3 protein. The sample has about 640,000 distinct CDR3 sequences; about 20% are singletons. Sequencing used naive CD8+ T cells from blood, with Jurkat cell RNA spiked in. These receptors came from a human donor in good health. Some libraries in this study had Jurkat cell RNA spiked in. Each CDR3 is given with its conserved first and last residue. The order of the fields is clone size, CDR3 length, J gene, V gene, D gene, CDR3 DNA, CDR3 protein. The D gene is left open where the match is weak. For some rows the clone size is stated as once, few or many, or as a class when expanded; others skip it.

>many|13|TRBJ2-1|TRBV7-9|-
TGTGCCAGCAGCTACCGGGACCTGAATGAGCAGTTCTTC
CASSYRDLNEQFF
>-|15|TRBJ2-1|TRBV9|TRBD1
TGTGCCAGCAGCGGTGGGGGACAGGGGGCCTATGAGCAGTTCTTC
CASSGGGQGAYEQFF
>many|13|TRBJ2-3|TRBV28|-
TGTGCCAGCAGTTCCGAGGGCACAGATACGCAGTATTTT
CASSSEGTDTQYF
>many|16|TRBJ2-3|TRBV28|TRBD1
TGTGCCAGCAGTCTCTGGACAGGGGGCGTAACAGATACGCAGTATTTT
CASSLWTGGVTDTQYF
>many|12|TRBJ2-1|TRBV7-9|-
TGTGCCGGTTTAGACTGGCAAGGGGAGCAGTTCTTC
CAGLDWQGEQFF
>-|15|TRBJ1-1|TRBV4-1|TRBD1
TGCGCCAGCAGCCAAGATGGGACAGGGGACACTGAAGCTTTCTTT
CASSQDGTGDTEAFF
>few|16|TRBJ2-1|TRBV6-2/TRBV6-3|TRBD2
TGTGCCAGCAGTTACTCTGCGGGACTATCCTACAATGAGCAGTTCTTC
CASSYSAGLSYNEQFF
>-|14|TRBJ2-5|TRBV6-5|-
TGTGCCAGCAGTTACGCCCGCGGGCAGGAGACCCAGTACTTC
CASSYARGQETQYF
>many|14|TRBJ1-2|TRBV2|-
TGTGCCAGCAGTGAAAATGACAGGCGCTATGGCTACACCTTC
CASSENDRRYGYTF
>many|14|TRBJ2-5|TRBV5-4|-
TGTGCCAGCAGCTCTACAGGGATTGGAGAGACCCAGTACTTC
CASSSTGIGETQYF
>few|15|TRBJ1-6|TRBV19|TRBD1
TGTGCCAGTAGCGTCGGGACAGCCTTTAATTCACCCCTCCACTTT
CASSVGTAFNSPLHF
>-|17|TRBJ2-3|TRBV7-3|-
TGTGCCAGCAGCTTGTATTTTGGAGGGGGCGGCACAGATACGCAGTATTTT
CASSLYFGGGGTDTQYF
>many|16|TRBJ2-2|TRBV27|TRBD1
TGTGCCAGCAGTTCGGGACAGGGAAGAGTCACCGGGGAGCTGTTTTTT
CASSSGQGRVTGELFF
>few|14|TRBJ2-7|TRBV6-2/TRBV6-3|-
TGTGCCAGCATACCTCACCCGAACTTCTACGAGCAGTACTTC
CASIPHPNFYEQYF
>many|13|TRBJ1-1|TRBV24-1|-
TGTGCCACCAGTGTGGGGGGTGCGACTGAAGCTTTCTTT
CATSVGGATEAFF
>-|15|TRBJ1-2|TRBV7-9|-
TGTGCCAGCAGCTTAGCGGTTGAGACCGTCTATGGCTACACCTTC
CASSLAVETVYGYTF
>-|14|TRBJ2-5|TRBV4-3|-
TGCGCCAGCAGCCAAGATCGAGGAACCGGGACGTTGACATTC
CASSQDRGTGTLTF
>many|14|TRBJ1-4|TRBV12-3/TRBV12-4|-
TGTGCCAGCACTTCCGGACAGTTTAATGAAAAACTGTTTTTT
CASTSGQFNEKLFF
>many|14|TRBJ2-3|TRBV5-6|-
TGTGCCAGCAGCTTGGCTAGCGAGACAGATACGCAGTATTTT
CASSLASETDTQYF
>few|16|TRBJ2-7|TRBV6-1|-
TGTGCCAGCAGTGAAGGATGGTCGGGGCCCGACTACGAGCAGTACTTC
CASSEGWSGPDYEQYF
>-|14|TRBJ1-1|TRBV19|-
TGTGCCAGTAGTATAGTCTCAGCCCACACTGAAGCTTTCTTT
CASSIVSAHTEAFF
>-|14|TRBJ1-2|TRBV25-1|TRBD1
TGTGCCAGCAGTGAGGGCAGGGGGCTTCTTGGCTACACCTTC
CASSEGRGLLGYTF
>many|15|TRBJ2-5|TRBV4-3|-
TGCGCCAGCAGCCAAGGGACCGGGCGCCAAGAGACCCAGTACTTC
CASSQGTGRQETQYF
>many|15|TRBJ2-7|TRBV3-1|TRBD1
TGTGCCAGCAGCCAAGACGATGACAGGGGACTCGAGCAGTACTTC
CASSQDDDRGLEQYF
>many|13|TRBJ2-3|TRBV25-1|-
TGTGCCAGCAGTGACACCGGAACGTATACGCAGTATTTT
CASSDTGTYTQYF
>many|13|TRBJ2-2|TRBV24-1|-
TGTGCCACCAGCGGGACCCACACCGGGGAGCTGTTTTTT
CATSGTHTGELFF
>-|14|TRBJ1-1|TRBV19|-
TGTGCCAGTAGTATGTCAGAGGGGAGCACTGAAGCTTCCTTT
CASSMSEGSTEASF
>many|15|TRBJ2-1|TRBV7-2|-
TGTGCCAGCAGCGCCCGGGACTCCTTCTACAATGAGCAGTTCTTC
CASSARDSFYNEQFF
>few|17|TRBJ1-5|TRBV19|TRBD1
TGTGCCAGTAGTCCCGAGCCGGACAGGGCTGGCGATCAGCCCCAGCATTTT
CASSPEPDRAGDQPQHF
>many|13|TRBJ2-3|TRBV7-7|-
TGTGCCAGCAGCTTAACCGCCACAGATACGCAGTATTTT
CASSLTATDTQYF
>many|14|TRBJ2-7|TRBV7-9|-
TGTGCCAGCGGACCGGAGGGCCCGCACTACGAGCAGTACTTC
CASGPEGPHYEQYF
>-|16|TRBJ2-1|TRBV12-3/TRBV12-4|TRBD2
TGTGCCAGCAGGGCTCTAGCGGGGGGCCCGTACAATGAGCAGTCCTTC
CASRALAGGPYNEQSF
>few|11|TRBJ2-5|TRBV19|TRBD2
TGTGCCTGTGGGGGAGGGGAGACCCAGTACTTC
CACGGGETQYF
>many|15|TRBJ1-1|TRBV15|-
TGTGCCACCAGCAGAGACCGGGTACCTAACACTGAAGCTTTCTTT
CATSRDRVPNTEAFF
>-|13|TRBJ2-7|TRBV6-1|-
TGTGCCAGCAGTGAAGCCTGGCTCTACGAGCAGTACTTC
CASSEAWLYEQYF
>many|14|TRBJ2-7|TRBV29-1|-
TGCAGCGTGGCCGAAGCCGGAGCTTCCTACGAGCAGTACTTC
CSVAEAGASYEQYF
>-|17|TRBJ2-4|TRBV11-2|-
TGTGCCAGCAGCTTGGGGTCGGTGGGGATAGCCAAAAACATTCAGTACTTC
CASSLGSVGIAKNIQYF
>-|16|TRBJ1-4|TRBV3-1|-
TGTGCCAGCAGCCCGTCCGGGGGGCAGGCTAATGAAAAACTGTTTTTT
CASSPSGGQANEKLFF
>many|15|TRBJ2-5|TRBV5-4|TRBD1
TGTGCCAGCAGCTCGATGACAGGGTTCCAAGAGACCCAGTACTTC
CASSSMTGFQETQYF
>few|15|TRBJ2-5|TRBV20-1|TRBD2
TGCAGTGCAACAACTAGCGGGGGGGCGGAAGAGACCCAGTACTTC
CSATTSGGAEETQYF
>many|16|TRBJ2-3|TRBV7-2|TRBD1
TGTGCCAGCAGCTTGGGAACAGGGGTGGGCACAGATACGCAGTATTTT
CASSLGTGVGTDTQYF